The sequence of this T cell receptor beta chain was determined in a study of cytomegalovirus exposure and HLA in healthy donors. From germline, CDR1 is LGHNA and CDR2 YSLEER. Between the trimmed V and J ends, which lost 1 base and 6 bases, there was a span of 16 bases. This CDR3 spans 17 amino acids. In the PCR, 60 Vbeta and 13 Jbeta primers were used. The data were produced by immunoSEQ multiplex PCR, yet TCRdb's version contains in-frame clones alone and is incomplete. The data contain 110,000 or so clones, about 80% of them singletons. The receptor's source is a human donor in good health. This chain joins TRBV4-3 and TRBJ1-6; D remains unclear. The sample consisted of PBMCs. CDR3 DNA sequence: TGCGCCAGCAGCCAAGCCTTTAGCCGGGTCCCTAATTCACCCCTCCACTTT. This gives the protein CASSQAFSRVPNSPLHF.